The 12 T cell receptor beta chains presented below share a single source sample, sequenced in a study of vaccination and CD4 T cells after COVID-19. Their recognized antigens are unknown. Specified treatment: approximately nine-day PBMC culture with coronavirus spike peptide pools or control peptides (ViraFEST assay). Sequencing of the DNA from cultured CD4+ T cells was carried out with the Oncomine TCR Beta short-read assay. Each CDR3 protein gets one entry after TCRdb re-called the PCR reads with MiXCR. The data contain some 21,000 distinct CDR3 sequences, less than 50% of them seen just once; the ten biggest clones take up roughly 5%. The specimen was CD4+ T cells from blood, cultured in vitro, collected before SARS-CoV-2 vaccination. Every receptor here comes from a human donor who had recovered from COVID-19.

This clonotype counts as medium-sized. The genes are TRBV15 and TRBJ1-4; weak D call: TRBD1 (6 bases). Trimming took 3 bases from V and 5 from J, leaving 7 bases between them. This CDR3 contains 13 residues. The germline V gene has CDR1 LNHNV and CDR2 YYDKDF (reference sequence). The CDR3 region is CATSRDRNEKLFF. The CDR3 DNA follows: TGTGCCACCAGCAGGGACAGAAATGAAAAACTGTTTTTT.

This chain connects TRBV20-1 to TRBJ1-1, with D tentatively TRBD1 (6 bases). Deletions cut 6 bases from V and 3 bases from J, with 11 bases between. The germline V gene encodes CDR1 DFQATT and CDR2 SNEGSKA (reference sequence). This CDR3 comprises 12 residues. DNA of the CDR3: TGCAGTGCGGTCAGGACAGACACTGAAGCTTTCTTT. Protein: CSAVRTDTEAFF.

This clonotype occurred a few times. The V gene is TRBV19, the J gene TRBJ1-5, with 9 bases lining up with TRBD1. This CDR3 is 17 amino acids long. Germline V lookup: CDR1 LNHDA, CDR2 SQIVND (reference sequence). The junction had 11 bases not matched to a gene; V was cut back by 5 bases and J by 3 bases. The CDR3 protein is CASSPPGTGRNNQPQHF. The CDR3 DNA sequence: TGTGCCAGTAGTCCCCCCGGGACAGGGCGTAACAATCAGCCCCAGCATTTT.

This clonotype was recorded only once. CDR3 in amino acids: CASSQEGGRFETQYF. The CDR3 DNA is TGTGCCAGCAGCCAGGAGGGGGGGCGGTTCGAGACCCAGTACTTC. J is TRBJ2-5 and V is TRBV14, with D maybe TRBD2 (7 bases). CDR1 is SGHDN and CDR2 is FVKESK in the germline V gene. This CDR3 is built from 15 residues. The V end lost 3 bases, the J end lost 5 bases, and 16 bases lay between the germline ends.

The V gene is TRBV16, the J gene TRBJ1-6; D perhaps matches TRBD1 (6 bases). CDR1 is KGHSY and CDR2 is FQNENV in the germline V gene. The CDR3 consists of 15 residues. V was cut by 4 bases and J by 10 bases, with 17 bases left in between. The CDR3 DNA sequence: TGTGCCAGCAGCCCCGGTAGGGGGGGAACGTCACCCCTCCACTTT. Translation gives CASSPGRGGTSPLHF.

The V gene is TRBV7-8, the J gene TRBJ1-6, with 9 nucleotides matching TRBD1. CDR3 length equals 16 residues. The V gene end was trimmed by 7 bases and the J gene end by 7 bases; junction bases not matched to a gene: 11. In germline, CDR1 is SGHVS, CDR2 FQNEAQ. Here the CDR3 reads CASTRDRVGGNSPLHF. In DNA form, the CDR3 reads TGTGCCAGCACAAGGGACAGGGTAGGAGGAAATTCACCCCTCCACTTT.

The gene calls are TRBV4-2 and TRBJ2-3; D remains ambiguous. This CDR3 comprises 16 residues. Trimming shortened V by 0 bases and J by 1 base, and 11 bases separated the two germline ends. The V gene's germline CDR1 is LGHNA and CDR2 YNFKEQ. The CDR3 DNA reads TGTGCCAGCAGCCAAGAAAGTCTCCCCCGCACAGATACGCAGTATTTT. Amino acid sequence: CASSQESLPRTDTQYF.

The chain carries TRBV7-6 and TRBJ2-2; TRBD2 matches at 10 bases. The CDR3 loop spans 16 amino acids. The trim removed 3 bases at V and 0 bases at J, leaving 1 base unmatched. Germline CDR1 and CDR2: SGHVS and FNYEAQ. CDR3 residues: CASSLTSGPNTGELFF. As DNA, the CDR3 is TGTGCCAGCAGCTTGACTAGCGGGCCGAACACCGGGGAGCTGTTTTTT.

The CDR3 DNA sequence: TGCGCCAGCAGCGAACAGGGACTTGGCTACACCTTC. It codes for CASSEQGLGYTF. The chain uses TRBV4-3 and TRBJ1-2; D might be TRBD1 (6 bases). CDR3 length: 12 residues. V lost 5 bases to trimming and J lost 7 bases, with 11 bases between them. CDR1 and CDR2 from the germline V gene are LGHNA and YSLEER.

CDR3 DNA: TGTGCCAGCGCCGAGGGCGGCGGGGAGCTGTTTTTT. Protein sequence: CASAEGGGELFF. The chain joins TRBV7-6 to TRBJ2-2, with D perhaps TRBD2 (5 bases). The CDR3 covers 12 residues. V was trimmed by 8 bases and J by 7 bases, leaving 11 bases between them. Germline CDR1 and CDR2: SGHVS and FNYEAQ.

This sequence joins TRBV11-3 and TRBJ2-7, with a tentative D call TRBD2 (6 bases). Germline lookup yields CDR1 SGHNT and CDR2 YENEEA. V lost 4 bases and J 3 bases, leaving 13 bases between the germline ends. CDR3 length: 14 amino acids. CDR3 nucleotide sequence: TGTGCCAGCAGCTCTCCCGGAGGGTTCTACGAGCAGTACTTC. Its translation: CASSSPGGFYEQYF.

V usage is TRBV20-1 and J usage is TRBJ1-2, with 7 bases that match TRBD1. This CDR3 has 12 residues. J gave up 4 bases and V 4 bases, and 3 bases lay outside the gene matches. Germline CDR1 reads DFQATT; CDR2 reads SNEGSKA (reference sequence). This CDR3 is CSATGTAYGYTF. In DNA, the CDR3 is TGCAGTGCTACCGGGACAGCCTATGGCTACACCTTC.